Shown below are 10 T cell receptor beta chains from a single sample sequenced in a study of blood T cell repertoires in COVID-19 (TCRdb year 2020). The library was prepared using the immunoSEQ multiplex PCR assay. What TCRdb holds here is the immuneACCESS table cut down to in-frame rearrangements. Part of the clones is not present; checked against another copy, under half of the missing clones reflect an unresolved V gene, and the others are unexplained. The sample table lists 250,000 to 350,000 clones, approximately 88% of them with a count of one. Approximately 8.8% of the sample is in the top ten clones. The sample taken for sequencing was peripheral blood. These receptor sequences come from a man between 18 and 35 years old with active or convalescent COVID-19.

V gene TRBV27 combines with J gene TRBJ2-5; possible D gene TRBD1, 6 bases. CDR3 size: 18 residues. Germline loops: CDR1 MNHEY, CDR2 SMNVEV (reference sequence). V was cut by 5 bases and J by 6 bases, with 28 bases left in between. This CDR3 reads CASSPAPPSITGRQTQYF. The DNA for the CDR3 is TGTGCCAGCAGTCCCGCCCCCCCCTCGATTACAGGGCGCCAGACCCAGTACTTC.

The chain combines TRBV29-1 with TRBJ1-4, with 8 bases matching TRBD1. The length of the CDR3 is 12 residues. Germline loops: CDR1 SQVTM, CDR2 ANQGSEA. The CDR3 here is CSHRGAGEKLFF. The CDR3 DNA follows: TGCAGTCACAGGGGGGCAGGGGAAAAACTGTTTTTT.

V is TRBV5-8 and J is TRBJ2-1; 13 positions match TRBD2. CDR3 length: 16 residues. In germline, CDR1 is SGHTS, CDR2 YDEGEE. V gave up 7 bases and J gave up 4 bases; unmatched junction bases: 8. CDR3 DNA: TGTGCCAGCGGGCCGGGACTAGCGGGACTATACAATGAGCAGTTCTTC. Translated, it gives CASGPGLAGLYNEQFF.

V gene TRBV9 combines with J gene TRBJ2-5, with D possibly matching TRBD2 (7 bases). V lost 3 bases and J lost 5, with 14 bases in between. The CDR3 has 14 residues. Germline-derived CDR1 and CDR2 are SGDLS and YYNGEE. CDR3 coding DNA: TGTGCCAGCAGCGCCTATGGGGGGGCCGAGACCCAGTACTTC. It translates to CASSAYGGAETQYF.

The chain has TRBV6-5 and TRBJ1-1, with 9 positions matching TRBD1. The germline V gene has CDR1 MNHEY and CDR2 SVGAGI. J lost 10 bases, V lost 4 bases, and 4 bases had no gene match. The CDR3 has 12 amino acids. The CDR3 DNA is TGTGCCAGCAGTTCCGGGACAGGGAGAGCTTTCTTT. Translation gives CASSSGTGRAFF.

This chain uses TRBV7-2 with TRBJ2-1, with 9 bases aligning to TRBD2. J was trimmed by 8 bases and V by 6 bases; bases with no gene match: 14. The CDR3 is made up of 16 amino acids. The germline V gene has CDR1 SGHTA and CDR2 FQGNSA. CDR3 DNA sequence: TGTGCCAGCAGTTACATAGCGGGGGCCACGTCGGATGAGCAGTTCTTC. This sequence encodes CASSYIAGATSDEQFF. Full variable domain (outside the CDR3, taken from reference TRBV7-2 and TRBJ2-1): GAGVSQSPSNKVTEKGKDVELRCDPISGHTALYWYRQSLGQGLEFLIYFQGNSAPDKSGLPSDRFSAERTGGSVSTLTIQRTQQEDSAVYLCASSYIAGATSDEQFFGPGTRLTVL.

The chain's CDR3 is CASSLRTGAPNQPQHF. The CDR3 DNA follows: TGTGCCAGCAGTTTAAGGACAGGGGCCCCCAATCAGCCCCAGCATTTT. The chain is built from TRBV6-2 or TRBV6-3 and TRBJ1-5; 9 bases align to TRBD1. V was clipped by 4 bases and J by 3 bases; unmatched bases: 7. CDR3 size: 16 residues. Germline values: CDR1 MNHEY, CDR2 SVGEGT.

This clone was counted once. The chain uses TRBV5-1 and TRBJ2-1, with a possible D match to TRBD2 (5 bases). Trimming cost V 5 bases and J 7 bases, with 16 bases left between them. This CDR3 contains 14 residues. Germline CDR1 is SGHRS and CDR2 is YFSETQ. The CDR3 region is CASRRTPPGNEQFF. CDR3 bases: TGCGCCAGCAGGAGGACTCCCCCCGGTAATGAGCAGTTCTTC.

V gene TRBV19 combines with J gene TRBJ2-7, with 9 bases matching TRBD1. The CDR3 sequence is 17 residues long. Germline loops: CDR1 LNHDA, CDR2 SQIVND (reference sequence). Unmatched junction bases numbered 16, after V lost 4 bases and J lost 6 bases. CDR3 sequence (DNA): TGTGCCAGTAGTACGGGACAGGGAGTGGTCCGCACAAGCGAGCAGTACTTC. Its translation: CASSTGQGVVRTSEQYF.

The chain uses TRBV5-6 and TRBJ1-2; weak D call: TRBD1 (5 bases). The germline V and J ends were trimmed by 0 bases and 12 bases, with 21 bases remaining between them. CDR1 SGHDT and CDR2 YYEEEE come from the germline V gene. The CDR3 loop spans 15 amino acids. Written as DNA, the CDR3 is TGTGCCAGCAGCTTGGTGTCGGGGGGATCCACTTTCGACACCTTC. This gives the protein CASSLVSGGSTFDTF.